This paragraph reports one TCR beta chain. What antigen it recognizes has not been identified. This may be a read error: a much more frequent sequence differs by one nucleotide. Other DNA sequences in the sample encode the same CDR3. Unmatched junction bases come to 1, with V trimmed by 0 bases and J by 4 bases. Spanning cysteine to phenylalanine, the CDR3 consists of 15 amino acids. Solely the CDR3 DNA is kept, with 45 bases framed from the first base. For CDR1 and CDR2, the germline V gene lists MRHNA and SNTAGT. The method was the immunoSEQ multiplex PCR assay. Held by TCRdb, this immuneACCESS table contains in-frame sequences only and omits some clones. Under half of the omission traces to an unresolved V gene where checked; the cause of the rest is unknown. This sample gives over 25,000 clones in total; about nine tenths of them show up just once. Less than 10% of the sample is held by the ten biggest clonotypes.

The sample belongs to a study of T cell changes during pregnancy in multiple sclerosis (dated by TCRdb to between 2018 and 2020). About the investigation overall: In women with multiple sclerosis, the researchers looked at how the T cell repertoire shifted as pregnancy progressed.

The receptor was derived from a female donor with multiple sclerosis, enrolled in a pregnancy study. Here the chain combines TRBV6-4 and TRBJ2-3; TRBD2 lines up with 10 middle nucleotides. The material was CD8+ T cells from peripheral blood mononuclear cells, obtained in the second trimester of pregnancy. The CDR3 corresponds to CASSDSSGGADTQYF. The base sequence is TGTGCCAGCAGTGACTCGAGCGGGGGGGCAGATACGCAGTATTTT.